This T cell receptor beta chain was identified during a study of blood T cell repertoires in COVID-19. Libraries were prepared by immunoSEQ multiplex PCR; TCRdb keeps only in-frame clonotypes and omits some of them. Seen here are about 150,000 clones, roughly 89% observed once, and the top ten hold around 3.2%. With V trimmed by 5 bases and J by 3 bases, 10 bases remained unmatched. Per germline, CDR1 LNHDA and CDR2 SQIVND (reference sequence). The CDR3 extends over 15 amino acids. The source of this sequence is a man aged 55 to 70 with active or convalescent COVID-19. The chain carries TRBV19 and TRBJ2-7, with 7 bases aligning to TRBD2. Sequenced sample: peripheral blood. CDR3 residues: CASSVGDGGSYEQYF. The CDR3, as DNA: TGTGCCAGTAGTGTAGGAGACGGGGGGAGCTACGAGCAGTACTTC.